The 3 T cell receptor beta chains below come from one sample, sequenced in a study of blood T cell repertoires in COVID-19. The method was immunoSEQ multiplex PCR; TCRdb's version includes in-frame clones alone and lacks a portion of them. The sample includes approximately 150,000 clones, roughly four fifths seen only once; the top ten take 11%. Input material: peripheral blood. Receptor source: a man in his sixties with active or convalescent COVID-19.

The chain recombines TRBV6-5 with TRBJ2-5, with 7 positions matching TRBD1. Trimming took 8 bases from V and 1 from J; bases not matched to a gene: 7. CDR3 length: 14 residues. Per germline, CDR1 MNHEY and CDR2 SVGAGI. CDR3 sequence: CASRSGDSQETQYF. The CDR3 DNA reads TGTGCCAGCCGGTCAGGGGACAGCCAAGAGACCCAGTACTTC.

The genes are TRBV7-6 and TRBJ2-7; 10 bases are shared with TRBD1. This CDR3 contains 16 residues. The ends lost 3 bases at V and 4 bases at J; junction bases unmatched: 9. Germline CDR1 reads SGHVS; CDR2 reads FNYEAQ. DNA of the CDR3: TGTGCCAGCAGCTTGGCCCCCGGGACAGGGGAATACGAGCAGTACTTC. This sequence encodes CASSLAPGTGEYEQYF.

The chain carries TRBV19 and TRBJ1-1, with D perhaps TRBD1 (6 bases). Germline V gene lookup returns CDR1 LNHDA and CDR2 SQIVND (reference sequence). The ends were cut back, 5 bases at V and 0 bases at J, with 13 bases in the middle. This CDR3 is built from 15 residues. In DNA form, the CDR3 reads TGTGCCAGTAGTGGATCAGGGGCGCTGAACACTGAAGCTTTCTTT. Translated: CASSGSGALNTEAFF.